This passage covers 16 T cell receptor beta chains from one sample sequenced in a study of blood T cell repertoires in COVID-19 (dated by TCRdb to 2018 to 2020). Preparation of the library involved the immunoSEQ multiplex PCR assay. In TCRdb, the immuneACCESS table is reduced to in-frame sequences with V and J assigned. These tables do not hold every clone; where another copy was compared, an unresolved V gene accounts for under half, and the others remain unexplained. Within this sample are approximately 280,000 clones, with around 89% of them counted one time only. The ten largest clones represent about 4.2% of the sample. Source material: peripheral blood. All receptors come from a man aged 35-49 years with acute or convalescent COVID-19.

The chain joins TRBV5-5 to TRBJ2-7; 12 bases line up with TRBD2. Trimming at V came to 0 bases and at J to 5 bases, leaving 9 bases not matched to a gene. This CDR3 contains 17 residues. Germline-derived CDR1 and CDR2 are SGHKS and YYEKEE (reference sequence). The CDR3 spells CASSLALLAGGFNEQYF. Here the CDR3 DNA reads TGTGCCAGCAGCTTGGCGCTGCTAGCGGGGGGGTTCAACGAGCAGTACTTC. Looking up the rest from reference TRBV5-5 and TRBJ2-7 gives the full variable domain: DAGVTQSPTHLIKTRGQQVTLRCSPISGHKSVSWYQQVLGQGPQFIFQYYEKEERGRGNFPDRFSARQFPNYSSELNVNALLLGDSALYLCASSLALLAGGFNEQYFGPGTRLTVT.

The V gene is TRBV2, the J gene TRBJ2-1; possibly TRBD1 for D (5 bases). V lost 9 bases and J lost 4, with 10 bases in between. The CDR3 is 12 residues long. CDR1 SNHLY and CDR2 FYNNEI come from the germline V gene. The CDR3 bases are TGTGCCAGTCAAGACAGTTACAATGAGCAGTTCTTC. Amino acids: CASQDSYNEQFF.

V usage is TRBV20-1 and J usage is TRBJ2-1; 7 bases match TRBD1. V was clipped by 3 bases and J by 10 bases; unmatched bases: 15. CDR3 length: 15 residues. Germline V gene lookup returns CDR1 DFQATT and CDR2 SNEGSKA (reference sequence). In DNA, the CDR3 is TGCAGTGCTAGTGGCGGAGCGGCCGCGACAGGGGAGCAGTTCTTC. This sequence encodes CSASGGAAATGEQFF.

The rearrangement uses TRBV24-1 and TRBJ2-3, with D tentatively TRBD1 (6 bases). The CDR3 loop spans 12 amino acids. Germline lookup yields CDR1 KGHDR and CDR2 SFDVKD. The ends were cut back, 3 bases at V and 9 bases at J, with 9 bases in the middle. CDR3 coding DNA: TGTGCCACCAGTGATCTACAGGGCACGCAGTATTTT. It is translated as CATSDLQGTQYF.

The genes are TRBV9 and TRBJ1-4, with D unresolved. The V gene's germline CDR1 is SGDLS and CDR2 YYNGEE. This CDR3 is 14 amino acids long. Trimming pared 0 bases from V and 5 bases from J, leaving 8 bases between. DNA for the CDR3: TGTGCCAGCAGCGTAGACGTCCAGAATGAAAAACTGTTTTTT. This codes for CASSVDVQNEKLFF.

The rearrangement joins TRBV7-2 to TRBJ1-2; 7 bases line up with TRBD1. Trimming took 5 bases from V and 3 from J; bases not matched to a gene: 6. The germline V gene encodes CDR1 SGHTA and CDR2 FQGNSA. The CDR3 is 14 amino acids. The CDR3 coding sequence is TGTGCCAGCAGCACTCGACAGGGAGACTATGGCTACACCTTC. It specifies CASSTRQGDYGYTF.

This clone has just one count. The rearrangement uses TRBV5-1 and TRBJ2-1; 8 bases map to TRBD1. The CDR3 covers 16 residues. Unmatched junction bases numbered 2, after V lost 0 bases and J lost 0 bases. Germline CDR1 SGHRS, CDR2 YFSETQ. The CDR3 sequence: CASSLADRASYNEQFF. The CDR3 DNA is TGCGCCAGCAGCTTGGCGGACAGGGCCTCCTACAATGAGCAGTTCTTC.

The V call is TRBV6-5, the J call TRBJ1-2; TRBD1 is a possible D gene (5 bases). V was cut by 7 bases and J by 4 bases, with 16 bases left in between. Germline CDR1 MNHEY, CDR2 SVGAGI. The CDR3 spans 14 residues. The DNA of the CDR3 is TGTGCCAGCACCCCTGGTTTAGGGGCCTATGGCTACACCTTC. Translating it yields CASTPGLGAYGYTF.

The chain uses TRBV7-6 and TRBJ1-3; tentative D call: TRBD1 (6 bases). The CDR3 runs to 18 residues. V gave up 5 bases and J gave up 3 bases, with 23 bases separating them. CDR1 and CDR2 from the germline V gene are SGHVS and FNYEAQ. CDR3 nucleotides: TGTGCCAGCAGCGGACGTCGGACAGCTATGGGTGGTGGAAACACCATATATTTT. Translating it yields CASSGRRTAMGGGNTIYF.

The rearrangement links TRBV27 to TRBJ1-1, with D possibly being TRBD1 (5 bases). Germline V gene data show CDR1 as MNHEY and CDR2 as SMNVEV (reference sequence). The CDR3 length is 16 residues. Trimming took 2 bases from V and 5 from J, leaving 18 bases between them. CDR3: CASSLRQGRFRTEAFF. CDR3 DNA sequence: TGTGCCAGCAGTTTACGCCAGGGAAGGTTTCGAACTGAAGCTTTCTTT.

CDR3 in amino acids: CASSGGGPADTQYF. In DNA form, the CDR3 reads TGTGCCAGCTCGGGCGGGGGGCCGGCAGATACGCAGTATTTT. The chain links TRBV7-3 to TRBJ2-3; 8 bases are a match to TRBD2. Trimming at V came to 8 bases and at J to 4 bases, leaving 8 bases not matched to a gene. The CDR3 sequence is 14 residues long. Germline values: CDR1 SGHTA, CDR2 FQGTGA. The full variable domain, its missing parts supplied by reference TRBV7-3 and TRBJ2-3, is GAGVSQTPSNKVTEKGKYVELRCDPISGHTALYWYRQSLGQGPEFLIYFQGTGAADDSGLPNDRFFAVRPEGSVSTLKIQRTERGDSAVYLCASSGGGPADTQYFGPGTRLTVL.

This chain connects TRBV19 to TRBJ2-4; 8 bases align to TRBD1. CDR3 length equals 16 residues. Per germline, CDR1 LNHDA and CDR2 SQIVND (reference sequence). Germline trimming cut 7 bases from V and 1 base from J; bases unmatched to any gene: 9. CDR3 region: CASTLRGQRAKNIQYF. CDR3 in DNA: TGTGCCAGTACCCTCAGGGGGCAAAGGGCCAAAAACATTCAGTACTTC.

The chain is built from TRBV6-5 and TRBJ1-1; D might be TRBD1 (6 bases). The CDR3 extends over 14 amino acids. Trimming cost V 7 bases and J 1 base, with 13 bases left between them. Germline values: CDR1 MNHEY, CDR2 SVGAGI. The CDR3 sequence: CASKMTGENTEAFF. The CDR3 DNA is TGTGCCAGCAAGATGACAGGAGAGAACACTGAAGCTTTCTTT.

The chain is built from TRBV9 and TRBJ2-1; D might be TRBD2 (7 bases). CDR3 length: 20 residues. V dropped 3 bases and J dropped 0 bases, with 25 bases sitting between them. Germline V gives CDR1 SGDLS, CDR2 YYNGEE. In nucleotides, the CDR3 is TGTGCCAGCAGCGCCTCGCCTGGGGGACGGGGGGCTAGCTCCTACAATGAGCAGTTCTTC. Encoded protein: CASSASPGGRGASSYNEQFF. Using reference TRBV9 and TRBJ2-1 for the parts outside the CDR3, the full variable domain is DSGVTQTPKHLITATGQRVTLRCSPRSGDLSVYWYQQSLDQGLQFLIQYYNGEERAKGNILERFSAQQFPDLHSELNLSSLELGDSALYFCASSASPGGRGASSYNEQFFGPGTRLTVL.

The gene calls are TRBV5-1 and TRBJ1-1; a possible D gene is TRBD1 (5 bases). The CDR3 covers 14 residues. Trimming cost V 4 bases and J 3 bases, with 13 bases left between them. CDR1 SGHRS and CDR2 YFSETQ come from the germline V gene. This chain's CDR3 is CASSRGGADTEAFF. The CDR3 DNA reads TGCGCCAGCAGCCGGGGGGGTGCGGACACTGAAGCTTTCTTT. Together with reference TRBV5-1 and TRBJ1-1, the CDR3 gives the full variable domain: KAGVTQTPRYLIKTRGQQVTLSCSPISGHRSVSWYQQTPGQGLQFLFEYFSETQRNKGNFPGRFSGRQFSNSRSEMNVSTLELGDSALYLCASSRGGADTEAFFGQGTRLTVV.

The chain recombines TRBV19 with TRBJ1-6; no reliable D call. This CDR3 is 15 amino acids long. The germline V and J ends were trimmed by 3 bases and 3 bases, with 9 bases remaining between them. Per the germline V gene, CDR1 is LNHDA and CDR2 is SQIVND (reference sequence). The CDR3 reads CASSIPAGYNSPLHF. The CDR3 nucleotides read TGTGCCAGTAGTATCCCTGCAGGCTATAATTCACCCCTCCACTTT. The whole variable domain, filled in from reference TRBV19 and TRBJ1-6, reads DGGITQSPKYLFRKEGQNVTLSCEQNLNHDAMYWYRQDPGQGLRLIYYSQIVNDFQKGDIAEGYSVSREKKESFPLTVTSAQKNPTAFYLCASSIPAGYNSPLHFGNGTRLTVT.